Listed below are T cell receptor beta chains from one sample, sequenced in a study of beta chain features in type 1 diabetes. TCRdb keeps only in-frame clones here, not all; method: immunoSEQ multiplex PCR. The table includes more than 250,000 clones, about 20% detected once. The specimen was naive CD4+ T cells from blood. These receptors were obtained from a woman aged 35 to 49 with type 1 diabetes. CDR3s include the opening cysteine and the closing phenylalanine or tryptophan. Fields, in order: D gene, V gene, J gene, clone size, CDR3 DNA, CDR3 protein. The D gene is left open where the match is weak. Some rows have no size entry. The others give once, few or many, or a class for an expanded clone.

d_gene: -; v_gene: TRBV15; j_gene: TRBJ1-1; abundance: few; CDR3nt: TGTGCCACCAGCAGAGATGCCGGGAAGGGCGCTGAAGCTTTCTTT; CDR3aa: CATSRDAGKGAEAFF
d_gene: -; v_gene: TRBV4-2; j_gene: TRBJ2-2; abundance: -; CDR3nt: TGTGCCAGCAGCCACGCCAGGGTCGCCGGGGAGCTGTTTTTT; CDR3aa: CASSHARVAGELFF
d_gene: TRBD1; v_gene: TRBV2; j_gene: TRBJ2-2; abundance: -; CDR3nt: TGTGCCAGCCAGACAGGGCCCGGGGAGCTGTTTTTT; CDR3aa: CASQTGPGELFF
d_gene: -; v_gene: TRBV2; j_gene: TRBJ2-7; abundance: -; CDR3nt: TGTGCCAGCAGGGACAACTCCTACGAGCAGTACTTC; CDR3aa: CASRDNSYEQYF
d_gene: -; v_gene: TRBV6-6; j_gene: TRBJ1-1; abundance: -; CDR3nt: TGTGCCAGCAGCGAAGGGGTTCAGGGAGCTTTCTTT; CDR3aa: CASSEGVQGAFF
d_gene: -; v_gene: TRBV14; j_gene: TRBJ1-1; abundance: few; CDR3nt: TGTGCCAGCAGCCACGAACGGAGAATGAACACTGAAGCTTTCTTT; CDR3aa: CASSHERRMNTEAFF
d_gene: TRBD1; v_gene: TRBV7-9; j_gene: TRBJ1-2; abundance: -; CDR3nt: TGTGCCAGCAGCCTTGGACAGGGTCGGGGCTACACCTTC; CDR3aa: CASSLGQGRGYTF
d_gene: TRBD1; v_gene: TRBV29-1; j_gene: TRBJ1-5; abundance: -; CDR3nt: TGCAGCGTTGTACAGGGGCTTAATCAGCCCCAGCATTTT; CDR3aa: CSVVQGLNQPQHF
d_gene: TRBD1; v_gene: TRBV25-1; j_gene: TRBJ2-5; abundance: few; CDR3nt: TGTGCCAGCAGTGACGTCAGACCAGGGGGCGTAGAGACCCAGTACTTC; CDR3aa: CASSDVRPGGVETQYF
d_gene: -; v_gene: TRBV25-1; j_gene: TRBJ2-1; abundance: -; CDR3nt: TGTGCCAGCCAGCGCGGGGGCCCCCCCGACAATGAGCAGTTCTTC; CDR3aa: CASQRGGPPDNEQFF
d_gene: -; v_gene: TRBV28; j_gene: TRBJ1-5; abundance: few; CDR3nt: TGTGCCAGCAGTTCCGCCCAGGGTCCCAATCAGCCCCAGCATTTT; CDR3aa: CASSSAQGPNQPQHF
d_gene: -; v_gene: TRBV14; j_gene: TRBJ1-2; abundance: -; CDR3nt: TGTGCCAGCAGCCAAGACCGGGGTATGGGCTATGGCTACACCTTC; CDR3aa: CASSQDRGMGYGYTF
d_gene: TRBD1; v_gene: TRBV28; j_gene: TRBJ1-6; abundance: few; CDR3nt: TGTGCCACCTTCCCGGGGGGACAGGGGGCTTATTCACCCCTCCACTTT; CDR3aa: CATFPGGQGAYSPLHF
d_gene: -; v_gene: TRBV9; j_gene: TRBJ2-7; abundance: once; CDR3nt: TGTGCCAGCAGCGTAGATCAGGTCACCTACGAGCAGTACTTC; CDR3aa: CASSVDQVTYEQYF
d_gene: TRBD1; v_gene: TRBV9; j_gene: TRBJ2-7; abundance: -; CDR3nt: TGTGCCAGCAGCGTAGTCGGCCAGGGGGAACAGTACTTC; CDR3aa: CASSVVGQGEQYF
d_gene: TRBD1; v_gene: TRBV5-1; j_gene: TRBJ2-5; abundance: -; CDR3nt: TGCGCCAGCAGCTTGGCACAGGGGTCGGAGACCCAGTACTTC; CDR3aa: CASSLAQGSETQYF
d_gene: -; v_gene: TRBV27; j_gene: TRBJ1-2; abundance: few; CDR3nt: TGTGCCAGCAGTTTACAGGGTGACTATGGCTACACCTTC; CDR3aa: CASSLQGDYGYTF
d_gene: TRBD1; v_gene: TRBV29-1; j_gene: TRBJ1-1; abundance: -; CDR3nt: TGCAGCGTTACAGGGGGCGAGGGGGCTTTCTTT; CDR3aa: CSVTGGEGAFF
d_gene: -; v_gene: TRBV30; j_gene: TRBJ1-5; abundance: once; CDR3nt: TGTGCCTGGAGACTCCCCAGGGGTAGCAATCAGCCCCAGCATTTT; CDR3aa: CAWRLPRGSNQPQHF
d_gene: -; v_gene: TRBV4-1; j_gene: TRBJ1-2; abundance: few; CDR3nt: TGCGCCAGCAGCCAAGTACAGGGTTCGGCCTATGGCTACACCTTC; CDR3aa: CASSQVQGSAYGYTF
d_gene: TRBD1; v_gene: TRBV5-6; j_gene: TRBJ2-7; abundance: -; CDR3nt: TGTGCCAGCAGCCCTCCAGGGACAGTCTTCTCCTACGAGCAGTACTTC; CDR3aa: CASSPPGTVFSYEQYF
d_gene: TRBD1; v_gene: TRBV5-1; j_gene: TRBJ2-1; abundance: few; CDR3nt: TGCGCCAGCAGCCGGGACAGGGACAATGAGCAGTTCTTC; CDR3aa: CASSRDRDNEQFF
d_gene: TRBD2; v_gene: TRBV29-1; j_gene: TRBJ2-5; abundance: few; CDR3nt: TGCAGCGTAACCGGGACTAGCCAAGAGACCCAGTACTTC; CDR3aa: CSVTGTSQETQYF
d_gene: -; v_gene: TRBV19; j_gene: TRBJ2-3; abundance: -; CDR3nt: TGTGCCAGTGGCCGGGGTATCACAGATACGCAGTATTTT; CDR3aa: CASGRGITDTQYF
d_gene: -; v_gene: TRBV25-1; j_gene: TRBJ2-3; abundance: -; CDR3nt: TGTGCCAGCAGTAACGACAGGTGGCCAGATACGCAGTATTTT; CDR3aa: CASSNDRWPDTQYF
d_gene: TRBD1; v_gene: TRBV29-1; j_gene: TRBJ1-5; abundance: -; CDR3nt: TGCAGCGCTAGGGGACAGGGGGCTGGTCAGCCCCAGCATTTT; CDR3aa: CSARGQGAGQPQHF
d_gene: TRBD1; v_gene: TRBV7-9; j_gene: TRBJ2-1; abundance: -; CDR3nt: TGTGCCAGCAGCGACCCAGGGGGCGGGAATGAGCAGTTCTTC; CDR3aa: CASSDPGGGNEQFF
d_gene: -; v_gene: TRBV9; j_gene: TRBJ1-1; abundance: few; CDR3nt: TGTGCCAGCAGCGTAGCTGCGGGGGCTGAAGCTTTCTTT; CDR3aa: CASSVAAGAEAFF